This paragraph covers one T cell receptor beta chain sequence. Between the trimmed V and J ends, which lost 3 bases and 4 bases, there was a span of 18 bases. The CDR3 runs to 16 residues. Germline assignment: CDR1 KGHSH and CDR2 LQKENI. This sample stems from a study of technical replicates of blood from a few donors. The data were produced by immunoSEQ multiplex PCR, yet TCRdb's version contains in-frame clones alone and is incomplete. The repertoire includes roughly 62,000 clones, roughly 89% of them detected once, and more than 4% sits in the top ten. This chain uses TRBV18 with TRBJ1-1; possible D gene TRBD1, 5 bases. Input material: PBMCs. This sequence originates from a human donor in good health. Some clones in this sample may be carry-over from other donors' samples. CDR3 nucleotide sequence: TGTGCCAGCTCACCTACCGCCGGGACTCGGGGCACTGAAGCTTTCTTT. As protein: CASSPTAGTRGTEAFF.